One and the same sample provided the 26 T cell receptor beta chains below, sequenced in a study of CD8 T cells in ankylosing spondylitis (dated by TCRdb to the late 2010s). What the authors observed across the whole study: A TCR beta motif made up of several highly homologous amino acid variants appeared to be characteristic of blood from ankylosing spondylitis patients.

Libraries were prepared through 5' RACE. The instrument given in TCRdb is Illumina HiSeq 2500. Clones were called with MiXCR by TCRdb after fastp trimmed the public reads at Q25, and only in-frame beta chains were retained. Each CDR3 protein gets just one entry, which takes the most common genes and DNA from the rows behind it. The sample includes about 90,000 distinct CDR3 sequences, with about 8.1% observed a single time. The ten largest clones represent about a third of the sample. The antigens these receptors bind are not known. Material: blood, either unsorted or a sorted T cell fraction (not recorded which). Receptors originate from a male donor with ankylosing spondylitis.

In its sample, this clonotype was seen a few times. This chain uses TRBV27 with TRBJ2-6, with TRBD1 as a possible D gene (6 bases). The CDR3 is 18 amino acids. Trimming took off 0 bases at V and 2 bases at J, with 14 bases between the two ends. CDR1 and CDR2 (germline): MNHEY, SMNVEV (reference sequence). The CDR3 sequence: CASSLSAGAPTGANVLTF. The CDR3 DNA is TGTGCCAGCAGTTTATCGGCAGGGGCCCCTACTGGGGCCAACGTCCTGACTTTC.

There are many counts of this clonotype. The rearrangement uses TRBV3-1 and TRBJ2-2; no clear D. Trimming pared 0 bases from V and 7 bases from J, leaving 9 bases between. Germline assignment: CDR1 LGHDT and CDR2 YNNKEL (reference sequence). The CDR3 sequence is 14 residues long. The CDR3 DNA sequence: TGTGCCAGCAGCCAAGAAGCAGGTCACGGGGAGCTGTTTTTT. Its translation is CASSQEAGHGELFF.

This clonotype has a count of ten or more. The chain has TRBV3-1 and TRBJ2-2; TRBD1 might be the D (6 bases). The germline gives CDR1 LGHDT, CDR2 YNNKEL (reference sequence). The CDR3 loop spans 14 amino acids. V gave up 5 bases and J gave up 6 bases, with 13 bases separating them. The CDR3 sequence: CASSAPEGAGELFF. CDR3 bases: TGTGCCAGCAGCGCCCCAGAGGGGGCCGGGGAGCTGTTTTTT.

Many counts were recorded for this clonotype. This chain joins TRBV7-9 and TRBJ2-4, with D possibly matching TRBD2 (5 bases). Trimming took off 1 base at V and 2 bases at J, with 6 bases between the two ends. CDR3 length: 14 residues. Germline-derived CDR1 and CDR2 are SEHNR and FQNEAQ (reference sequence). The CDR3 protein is CASSLGGSKNIQYF. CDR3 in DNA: TGTGCCAGCAGCTTAGGAGGGTCCAAAAACATTCAGTACTTC.

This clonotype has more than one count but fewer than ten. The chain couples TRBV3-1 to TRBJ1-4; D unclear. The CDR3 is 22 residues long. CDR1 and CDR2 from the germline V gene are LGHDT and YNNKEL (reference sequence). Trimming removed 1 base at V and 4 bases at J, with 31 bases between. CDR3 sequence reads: CASSQVDGLGMADDTYNEKLFF. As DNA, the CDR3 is TGTGCCAGCAGCCAAGTCGATGGATTGGGCATGGCAGACGACACTTATAATGAAAAACTGTTTTTT.

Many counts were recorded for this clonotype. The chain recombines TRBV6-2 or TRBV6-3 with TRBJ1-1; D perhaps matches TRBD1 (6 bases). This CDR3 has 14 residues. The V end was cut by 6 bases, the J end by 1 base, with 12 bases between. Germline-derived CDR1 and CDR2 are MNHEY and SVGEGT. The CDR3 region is CASSLRGSNTEAFF. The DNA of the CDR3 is TGTGCCAGCAGCCTTAGGGGGTCGAACACTGAAGCTTTCTTT.

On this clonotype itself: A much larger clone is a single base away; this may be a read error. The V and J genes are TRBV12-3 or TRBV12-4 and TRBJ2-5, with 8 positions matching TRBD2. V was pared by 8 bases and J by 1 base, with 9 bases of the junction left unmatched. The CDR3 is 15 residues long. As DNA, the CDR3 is TGTGCCAGCGGTCTTAGCGGGGATACCCAAGAGACCCAGTACTTC. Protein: CASGLSGDTQETQYF.

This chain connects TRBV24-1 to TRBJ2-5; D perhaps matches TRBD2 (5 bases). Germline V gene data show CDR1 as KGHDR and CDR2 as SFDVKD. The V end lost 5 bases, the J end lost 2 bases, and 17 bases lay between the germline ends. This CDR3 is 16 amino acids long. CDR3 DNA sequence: TGTGCCACCAGTGCACGCCTCTTCGGGAATCAAGAGACCCAGTACTTC. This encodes CATSARLFGNQETQYF.

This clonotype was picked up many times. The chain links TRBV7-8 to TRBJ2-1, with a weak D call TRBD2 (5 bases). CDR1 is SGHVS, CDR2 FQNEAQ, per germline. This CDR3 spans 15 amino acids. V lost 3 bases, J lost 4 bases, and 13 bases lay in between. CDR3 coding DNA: TGTGCCAGCAGCTTCGACGCAACGGGGTACAATGAGCAGTTCTTC. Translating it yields CASSFDATGYNEQFF.

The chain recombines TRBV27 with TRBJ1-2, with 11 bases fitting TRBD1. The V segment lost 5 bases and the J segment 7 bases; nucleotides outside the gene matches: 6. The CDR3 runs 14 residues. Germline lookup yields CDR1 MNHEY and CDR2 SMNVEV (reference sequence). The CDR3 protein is CASSQDRGRVGYTF. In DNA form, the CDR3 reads TGTGCCAGCAGTCAGGACAGGGGGCGAGTTGGCTACACCTTC.

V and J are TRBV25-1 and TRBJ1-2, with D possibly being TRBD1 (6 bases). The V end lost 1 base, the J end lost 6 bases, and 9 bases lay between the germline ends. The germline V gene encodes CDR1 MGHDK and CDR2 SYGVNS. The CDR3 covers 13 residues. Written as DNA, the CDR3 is TGTGCCAGCAGTGAATGTGCAGGGGATGGCTACACCTTC. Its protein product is CASSECAGDGYTF.

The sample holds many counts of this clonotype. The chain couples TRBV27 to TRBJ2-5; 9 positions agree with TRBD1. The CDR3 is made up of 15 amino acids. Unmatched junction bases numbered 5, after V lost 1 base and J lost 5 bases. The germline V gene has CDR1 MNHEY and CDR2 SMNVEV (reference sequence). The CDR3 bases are TGTGCCAGCAGTTTATACAGGGGGCTTATGGAGACCCAGTACTTC. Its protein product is CASSLYRGLMETQYF.

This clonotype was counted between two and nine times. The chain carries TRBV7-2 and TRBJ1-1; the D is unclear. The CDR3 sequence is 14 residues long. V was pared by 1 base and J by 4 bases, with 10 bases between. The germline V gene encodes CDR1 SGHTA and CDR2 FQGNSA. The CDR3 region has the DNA TGTGCCAGCAGCTTAGTCCCCCTTGGCACTGAAGCTTTCTTT. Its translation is CASSLVPLGTEAFF.

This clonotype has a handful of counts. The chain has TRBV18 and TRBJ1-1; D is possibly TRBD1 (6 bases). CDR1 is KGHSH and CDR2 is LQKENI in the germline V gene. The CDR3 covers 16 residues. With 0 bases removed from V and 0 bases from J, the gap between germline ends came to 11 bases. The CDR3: CASSPPPGAMNTEAFF. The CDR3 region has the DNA TGTGCCAGCTCACCACCGCCAGGGGCGATGAACACTGAAGCTTTCTTT.

The CDR3 spells CATSQGHEQYF. The CDR3 DNA sequence: TGTGCCACCAGTCAGGGACACGAGCAGTACTTC. This chain connects TRBV15 to TRBJ2-7, with D perhaps matching TRBD1 or TRBD2 (5 bases each). Trimming removed 6 bases at V and 5 bases at J, with 8 bases between. Germline-derived CDR1 and CDR2 are LNHNV and YYDKDF (reference sequence). The CDR3 runs to 11 residues.

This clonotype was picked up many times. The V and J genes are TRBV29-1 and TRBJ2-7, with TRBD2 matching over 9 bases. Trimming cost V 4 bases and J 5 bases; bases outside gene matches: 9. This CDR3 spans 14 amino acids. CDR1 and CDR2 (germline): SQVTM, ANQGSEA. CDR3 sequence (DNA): TGCAGCGTTGTAGGGGGACTAGCATTCGACGAGCAGTACTTC. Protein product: CSVVGGLAFDEQYF.

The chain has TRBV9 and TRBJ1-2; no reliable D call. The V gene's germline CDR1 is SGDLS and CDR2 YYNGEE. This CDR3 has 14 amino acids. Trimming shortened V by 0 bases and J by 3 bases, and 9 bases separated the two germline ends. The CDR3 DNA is TGTGCCAGCAGCGTAGCGTTAGGAGACTATGGCTACACCTTC. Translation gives CASSVALGDYGYTF.

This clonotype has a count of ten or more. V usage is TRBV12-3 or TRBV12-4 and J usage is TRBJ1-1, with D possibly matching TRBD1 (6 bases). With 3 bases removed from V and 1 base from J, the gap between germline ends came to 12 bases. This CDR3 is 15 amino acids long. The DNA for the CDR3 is TGTGCCAGCAGTTTTCAGGGGCTCCCGAACACTGAAGCTTTCTTT. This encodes CASSFQGLPNTEAFF.

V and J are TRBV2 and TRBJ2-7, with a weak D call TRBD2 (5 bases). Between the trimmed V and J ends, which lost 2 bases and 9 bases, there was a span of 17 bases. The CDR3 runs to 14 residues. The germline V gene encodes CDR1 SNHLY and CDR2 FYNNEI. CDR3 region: CASSELGLPPGQYV. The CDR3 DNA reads TGTGCCAGCAGTGAACTCGGACTTCCCCCGGGGCAGTACGTC.

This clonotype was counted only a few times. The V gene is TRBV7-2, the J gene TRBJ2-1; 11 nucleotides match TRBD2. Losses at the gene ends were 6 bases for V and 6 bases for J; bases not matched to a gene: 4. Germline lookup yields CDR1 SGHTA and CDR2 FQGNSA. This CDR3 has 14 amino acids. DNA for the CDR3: TGTGCCAGCAGTCCAACTAGCGGGAGCAATGAGCAGTTCTTC. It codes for CASSPTSGSNEQFF.

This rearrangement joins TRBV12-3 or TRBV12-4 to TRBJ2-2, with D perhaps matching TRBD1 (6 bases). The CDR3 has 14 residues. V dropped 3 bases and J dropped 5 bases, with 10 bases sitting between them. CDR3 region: CASSFRGRTGELFF. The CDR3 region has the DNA TGTGCCAGCAGTTTCAGGGGTCGAACCGGGGAGCTGTTTTTT.

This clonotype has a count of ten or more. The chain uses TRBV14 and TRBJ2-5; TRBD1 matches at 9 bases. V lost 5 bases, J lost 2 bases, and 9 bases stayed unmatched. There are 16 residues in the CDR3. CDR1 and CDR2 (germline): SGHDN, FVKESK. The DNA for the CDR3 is TGTGCCAGCAGCGCAAAGCGGGACAGGGTTCAAGAGACCCAGTACTTC. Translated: CASSAKRDRVQETQYF.

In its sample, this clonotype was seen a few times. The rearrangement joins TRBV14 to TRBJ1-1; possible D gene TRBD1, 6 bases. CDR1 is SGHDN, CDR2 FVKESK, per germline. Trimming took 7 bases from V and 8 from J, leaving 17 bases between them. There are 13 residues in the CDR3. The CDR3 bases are TGTGCCAGCACCCCGACAGGAACCAACGAAGCTTTCTTT. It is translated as CASTPTGTNEAFF.

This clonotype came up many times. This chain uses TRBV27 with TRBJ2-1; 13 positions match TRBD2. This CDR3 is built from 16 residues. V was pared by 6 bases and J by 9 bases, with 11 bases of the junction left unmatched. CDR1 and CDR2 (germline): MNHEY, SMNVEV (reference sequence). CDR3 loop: CASSRPGTSGKFEQFF. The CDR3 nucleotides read TGTGCCAGCAGCCGACCAGGGACTAGCGGGAAATTTGAGCAGTTCTTC.

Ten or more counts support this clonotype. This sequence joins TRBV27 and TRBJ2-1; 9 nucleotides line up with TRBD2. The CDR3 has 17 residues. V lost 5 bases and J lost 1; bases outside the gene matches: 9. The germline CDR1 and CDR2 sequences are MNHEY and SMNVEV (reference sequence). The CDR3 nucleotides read TGTGCCAGCAGTATGGCTAGCGGGGAGAGTTCCTACAATGAGCAGTTCTTC. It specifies CASSMASGESSYNEQFF.

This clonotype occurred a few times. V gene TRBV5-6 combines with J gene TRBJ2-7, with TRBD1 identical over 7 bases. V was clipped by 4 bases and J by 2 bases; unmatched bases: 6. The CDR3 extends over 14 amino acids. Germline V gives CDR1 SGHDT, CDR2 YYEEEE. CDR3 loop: CASSPDRPPYEQYF. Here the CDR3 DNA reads TGTGCCAGCAGCCCGGACAGGCCACCCTACGAGCAGTACTTC.